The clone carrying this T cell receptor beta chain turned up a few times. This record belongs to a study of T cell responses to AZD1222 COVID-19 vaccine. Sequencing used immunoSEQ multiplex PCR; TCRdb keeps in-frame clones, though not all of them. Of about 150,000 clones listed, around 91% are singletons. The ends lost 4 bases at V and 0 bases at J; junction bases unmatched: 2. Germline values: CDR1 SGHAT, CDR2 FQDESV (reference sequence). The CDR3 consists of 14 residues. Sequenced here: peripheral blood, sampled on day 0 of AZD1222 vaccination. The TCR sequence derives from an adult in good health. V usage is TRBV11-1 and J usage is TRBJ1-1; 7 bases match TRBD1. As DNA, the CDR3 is TGTGCCAGCAGCTCCGGACAGGTGAACACTGAAGCTTTCTTT. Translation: CASSSGQVNTEAFF.